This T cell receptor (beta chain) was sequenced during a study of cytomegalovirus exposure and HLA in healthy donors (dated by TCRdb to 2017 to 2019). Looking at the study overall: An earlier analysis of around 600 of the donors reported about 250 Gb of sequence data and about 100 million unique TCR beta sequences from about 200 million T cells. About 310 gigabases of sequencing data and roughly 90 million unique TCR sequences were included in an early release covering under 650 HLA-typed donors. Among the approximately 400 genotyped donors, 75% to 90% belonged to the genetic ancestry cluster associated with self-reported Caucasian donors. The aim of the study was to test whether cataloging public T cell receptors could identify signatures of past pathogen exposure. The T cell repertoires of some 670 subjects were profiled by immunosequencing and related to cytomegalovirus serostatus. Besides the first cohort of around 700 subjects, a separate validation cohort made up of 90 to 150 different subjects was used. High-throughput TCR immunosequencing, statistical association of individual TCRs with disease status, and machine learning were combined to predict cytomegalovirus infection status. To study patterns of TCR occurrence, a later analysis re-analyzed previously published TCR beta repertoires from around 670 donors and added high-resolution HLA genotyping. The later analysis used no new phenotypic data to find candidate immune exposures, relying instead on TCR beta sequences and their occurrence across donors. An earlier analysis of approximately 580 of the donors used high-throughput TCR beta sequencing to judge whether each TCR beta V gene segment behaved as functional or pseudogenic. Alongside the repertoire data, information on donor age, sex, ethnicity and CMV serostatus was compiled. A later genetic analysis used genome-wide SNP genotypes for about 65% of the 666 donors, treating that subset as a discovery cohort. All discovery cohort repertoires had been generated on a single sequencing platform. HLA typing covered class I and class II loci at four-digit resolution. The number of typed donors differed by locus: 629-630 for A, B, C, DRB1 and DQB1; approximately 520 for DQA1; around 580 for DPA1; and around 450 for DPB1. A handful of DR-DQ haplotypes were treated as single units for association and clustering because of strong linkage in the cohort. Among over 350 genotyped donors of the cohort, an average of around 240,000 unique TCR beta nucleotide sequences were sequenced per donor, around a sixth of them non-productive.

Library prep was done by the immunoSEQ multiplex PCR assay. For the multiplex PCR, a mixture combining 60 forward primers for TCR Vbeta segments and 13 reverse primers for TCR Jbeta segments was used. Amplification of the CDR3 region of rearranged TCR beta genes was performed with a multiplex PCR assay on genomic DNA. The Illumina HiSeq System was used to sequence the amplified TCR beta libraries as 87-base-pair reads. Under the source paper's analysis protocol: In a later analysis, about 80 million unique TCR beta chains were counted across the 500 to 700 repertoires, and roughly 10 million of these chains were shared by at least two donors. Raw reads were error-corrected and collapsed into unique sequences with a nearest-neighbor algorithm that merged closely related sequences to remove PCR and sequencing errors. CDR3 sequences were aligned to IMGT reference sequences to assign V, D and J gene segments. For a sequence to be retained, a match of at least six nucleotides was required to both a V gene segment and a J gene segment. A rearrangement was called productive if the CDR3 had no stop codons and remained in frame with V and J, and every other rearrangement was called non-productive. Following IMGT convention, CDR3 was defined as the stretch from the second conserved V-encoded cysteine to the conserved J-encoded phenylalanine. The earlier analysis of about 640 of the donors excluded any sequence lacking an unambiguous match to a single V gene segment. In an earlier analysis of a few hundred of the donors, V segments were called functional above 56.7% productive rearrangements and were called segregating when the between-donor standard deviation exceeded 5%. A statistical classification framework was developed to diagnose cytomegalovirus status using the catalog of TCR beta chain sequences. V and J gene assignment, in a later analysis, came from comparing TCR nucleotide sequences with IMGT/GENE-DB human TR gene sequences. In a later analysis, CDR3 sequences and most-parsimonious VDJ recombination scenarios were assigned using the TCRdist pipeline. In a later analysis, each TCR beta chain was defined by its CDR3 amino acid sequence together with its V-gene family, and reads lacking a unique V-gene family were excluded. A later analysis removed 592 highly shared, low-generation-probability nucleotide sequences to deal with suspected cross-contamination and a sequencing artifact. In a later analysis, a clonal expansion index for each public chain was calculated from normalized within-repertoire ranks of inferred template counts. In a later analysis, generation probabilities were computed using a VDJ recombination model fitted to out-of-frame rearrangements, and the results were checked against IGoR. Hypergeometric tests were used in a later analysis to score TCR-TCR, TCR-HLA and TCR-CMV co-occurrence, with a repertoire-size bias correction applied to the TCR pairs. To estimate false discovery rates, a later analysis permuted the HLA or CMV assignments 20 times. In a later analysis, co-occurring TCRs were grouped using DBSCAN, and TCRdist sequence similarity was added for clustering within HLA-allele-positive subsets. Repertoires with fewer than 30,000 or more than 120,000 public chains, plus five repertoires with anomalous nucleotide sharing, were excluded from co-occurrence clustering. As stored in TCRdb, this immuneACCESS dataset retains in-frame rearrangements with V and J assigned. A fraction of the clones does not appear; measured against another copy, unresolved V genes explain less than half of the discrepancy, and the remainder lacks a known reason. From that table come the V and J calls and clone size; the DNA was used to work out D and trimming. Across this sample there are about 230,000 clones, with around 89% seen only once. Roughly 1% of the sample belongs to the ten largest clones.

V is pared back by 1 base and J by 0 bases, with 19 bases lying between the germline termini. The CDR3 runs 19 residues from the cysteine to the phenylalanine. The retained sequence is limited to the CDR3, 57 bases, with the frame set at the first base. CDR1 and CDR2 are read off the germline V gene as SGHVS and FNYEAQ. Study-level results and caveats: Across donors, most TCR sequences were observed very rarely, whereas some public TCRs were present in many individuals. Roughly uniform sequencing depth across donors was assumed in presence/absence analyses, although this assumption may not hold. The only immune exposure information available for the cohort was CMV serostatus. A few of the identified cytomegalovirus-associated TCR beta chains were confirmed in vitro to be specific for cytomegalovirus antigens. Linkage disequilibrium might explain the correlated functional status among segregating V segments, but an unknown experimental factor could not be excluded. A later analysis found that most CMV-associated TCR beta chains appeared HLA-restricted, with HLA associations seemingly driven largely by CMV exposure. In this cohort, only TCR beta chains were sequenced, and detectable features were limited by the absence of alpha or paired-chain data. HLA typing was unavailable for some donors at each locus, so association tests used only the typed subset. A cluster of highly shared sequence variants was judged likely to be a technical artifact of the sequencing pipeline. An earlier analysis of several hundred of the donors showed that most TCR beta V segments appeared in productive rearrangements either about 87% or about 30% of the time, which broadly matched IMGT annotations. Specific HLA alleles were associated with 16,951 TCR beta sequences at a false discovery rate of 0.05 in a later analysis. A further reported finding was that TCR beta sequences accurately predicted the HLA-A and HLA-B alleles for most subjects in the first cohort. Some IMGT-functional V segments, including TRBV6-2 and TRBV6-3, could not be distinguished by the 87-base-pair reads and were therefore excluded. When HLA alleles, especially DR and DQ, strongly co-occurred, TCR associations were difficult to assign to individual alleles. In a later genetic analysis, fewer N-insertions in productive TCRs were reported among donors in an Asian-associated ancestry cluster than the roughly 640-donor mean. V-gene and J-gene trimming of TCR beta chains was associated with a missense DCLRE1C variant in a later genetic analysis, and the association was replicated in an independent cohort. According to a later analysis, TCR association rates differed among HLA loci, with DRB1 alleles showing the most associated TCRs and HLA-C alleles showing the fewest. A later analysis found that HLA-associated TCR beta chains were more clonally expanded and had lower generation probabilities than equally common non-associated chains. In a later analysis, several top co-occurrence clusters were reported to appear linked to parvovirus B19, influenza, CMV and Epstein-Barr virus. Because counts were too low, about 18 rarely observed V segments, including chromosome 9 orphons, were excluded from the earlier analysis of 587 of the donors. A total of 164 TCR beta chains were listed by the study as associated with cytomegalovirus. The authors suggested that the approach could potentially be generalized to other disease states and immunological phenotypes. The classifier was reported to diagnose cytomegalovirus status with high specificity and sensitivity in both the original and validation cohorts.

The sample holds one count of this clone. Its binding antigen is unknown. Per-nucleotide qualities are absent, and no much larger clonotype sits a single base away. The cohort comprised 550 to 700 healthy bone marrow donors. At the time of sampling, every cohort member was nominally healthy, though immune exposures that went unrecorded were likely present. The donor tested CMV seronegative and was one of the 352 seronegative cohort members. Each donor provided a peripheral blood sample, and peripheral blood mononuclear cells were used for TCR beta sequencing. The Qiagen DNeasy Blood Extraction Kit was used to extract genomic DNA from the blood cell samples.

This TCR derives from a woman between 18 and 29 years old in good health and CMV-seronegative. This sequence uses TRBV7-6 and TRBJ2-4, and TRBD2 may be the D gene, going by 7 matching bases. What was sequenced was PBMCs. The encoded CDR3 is CASSLGFKEGGLAKNIQYF. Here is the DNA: TGTGCCAGCAGCTTAGGTTTCAAGGAGGGGGGGTTAGCCAAAAACATTCAGTACTTC.